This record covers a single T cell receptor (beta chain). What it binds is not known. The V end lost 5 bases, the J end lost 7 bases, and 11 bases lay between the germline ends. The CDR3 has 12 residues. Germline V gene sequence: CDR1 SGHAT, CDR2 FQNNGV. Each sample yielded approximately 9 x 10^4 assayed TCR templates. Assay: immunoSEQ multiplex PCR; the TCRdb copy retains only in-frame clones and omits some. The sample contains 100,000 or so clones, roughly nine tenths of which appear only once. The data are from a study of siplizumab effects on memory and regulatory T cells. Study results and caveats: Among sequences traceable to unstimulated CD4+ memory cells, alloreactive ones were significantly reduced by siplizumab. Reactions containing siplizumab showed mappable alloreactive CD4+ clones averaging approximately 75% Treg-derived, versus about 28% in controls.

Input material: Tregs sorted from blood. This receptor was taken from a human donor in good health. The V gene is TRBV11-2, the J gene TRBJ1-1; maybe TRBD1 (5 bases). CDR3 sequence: CASSEGIGEAFF. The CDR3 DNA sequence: TGTGCCAGCAGCGAGGGGATCGGTGAAGCTTTCTTT.